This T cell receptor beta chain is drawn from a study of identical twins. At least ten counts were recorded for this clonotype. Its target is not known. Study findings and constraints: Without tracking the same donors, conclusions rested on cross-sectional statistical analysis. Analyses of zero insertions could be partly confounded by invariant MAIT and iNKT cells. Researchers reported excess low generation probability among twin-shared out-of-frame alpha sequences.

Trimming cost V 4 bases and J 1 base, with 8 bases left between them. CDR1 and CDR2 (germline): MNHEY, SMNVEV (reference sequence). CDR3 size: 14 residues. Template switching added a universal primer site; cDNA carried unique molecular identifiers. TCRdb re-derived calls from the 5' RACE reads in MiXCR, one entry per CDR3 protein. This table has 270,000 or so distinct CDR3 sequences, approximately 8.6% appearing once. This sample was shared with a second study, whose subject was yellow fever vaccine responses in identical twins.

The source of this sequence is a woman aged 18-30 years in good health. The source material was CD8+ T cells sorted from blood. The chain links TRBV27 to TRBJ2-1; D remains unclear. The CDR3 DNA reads TGTGCCAGCAGTTCATCCCCGTCCTACAATGAGCAGTTCTTC. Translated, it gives CASSSSPSYNEQFF.